Sequencing of this T cell receptor beta chain was carried out in a study of blood T cell repertoires in COVID-19. Germline V gene lookup returns CDR1 MNHEY and CDR2 SVGEGT. Trimming removed 6 bases from V and 0 bases from J; junction bases left unmatched: 2. The CDR3 loop spans 14 amino acids. Original handling: For nucleated cells, counts were estimated from reference gene primer amplification. The table came from immunoSEQ multiplex PCR; TCRdb's copy has only in-frame clones and leaves some out. The DNA gave D and trimming, while V, J and clone size come from that table. The sample holds 150,000 to 200,000 clones, approximately 80% seen once.

This sequence was found in a woman aged 55-70 years with acute COVID-19. What was sequenced was PBMCs or T cells enriched from blood (not recorded which). The chain combines TRBV6-2 or TRBV6-3 with TRBJ1-5; 7 positions agree with TRBD1. As DNA, the CDR3 is TGTGCCAGCAGCCGGACAGGTAGCAATCAGCCCCAGCATTTT. Residues: CASSRTGSNQPQHF.